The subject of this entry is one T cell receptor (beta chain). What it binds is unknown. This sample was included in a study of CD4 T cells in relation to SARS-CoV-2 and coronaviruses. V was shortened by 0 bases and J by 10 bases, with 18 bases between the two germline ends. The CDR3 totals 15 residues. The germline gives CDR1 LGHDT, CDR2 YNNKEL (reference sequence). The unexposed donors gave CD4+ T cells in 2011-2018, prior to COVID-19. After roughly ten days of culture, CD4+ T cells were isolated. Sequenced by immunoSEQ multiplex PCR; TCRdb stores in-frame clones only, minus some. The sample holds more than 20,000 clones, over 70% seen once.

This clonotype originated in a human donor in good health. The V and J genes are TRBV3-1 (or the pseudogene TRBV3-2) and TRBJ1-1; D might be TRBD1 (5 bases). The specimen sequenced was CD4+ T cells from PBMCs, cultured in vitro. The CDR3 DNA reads TGTGCCAGCAGCCAAGACCTAGGGGCGCAGGGCCGAGCTTTCTTT. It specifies CASSQDLGAQGRAFF.